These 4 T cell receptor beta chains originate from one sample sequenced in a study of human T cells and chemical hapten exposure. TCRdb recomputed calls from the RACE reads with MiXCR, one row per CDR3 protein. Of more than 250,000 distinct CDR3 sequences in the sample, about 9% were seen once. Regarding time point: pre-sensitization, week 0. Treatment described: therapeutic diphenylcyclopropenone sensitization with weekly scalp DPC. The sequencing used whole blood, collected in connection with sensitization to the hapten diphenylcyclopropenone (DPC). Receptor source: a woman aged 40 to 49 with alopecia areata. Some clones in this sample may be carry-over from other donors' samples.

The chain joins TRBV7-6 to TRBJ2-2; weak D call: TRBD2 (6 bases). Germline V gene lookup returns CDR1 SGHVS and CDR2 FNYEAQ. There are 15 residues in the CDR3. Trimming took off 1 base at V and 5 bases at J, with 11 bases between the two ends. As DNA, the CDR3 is TGTGCCAGCAGCTTAGAACTAAGCGGGACCGGGGAGCTGTTTTTT. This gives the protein CASSLELSGTGELFF. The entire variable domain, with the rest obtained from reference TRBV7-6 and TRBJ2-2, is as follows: GAGVSQSPRYKVTKRGQDVALRCDPISGHVSLYWYRQALGQGPEFLTYFNYEAQQDKSGLPNDRFSAERPEGSISTLTIQRTEQRDSAMYRCASSLELSGTGELFFGEGSRLTVL.

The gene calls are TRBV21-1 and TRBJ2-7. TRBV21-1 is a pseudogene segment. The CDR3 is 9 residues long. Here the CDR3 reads CASSKVVTF. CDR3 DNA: TGTGCCAGCAGCAAAGTCGTCACGTTC.

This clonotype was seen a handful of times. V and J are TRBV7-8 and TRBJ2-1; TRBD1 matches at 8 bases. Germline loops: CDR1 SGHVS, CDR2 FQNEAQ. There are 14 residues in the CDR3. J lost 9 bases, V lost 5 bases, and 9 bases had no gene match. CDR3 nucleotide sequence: TGTGCCAGCAGCCTCGGACAGGGAAAGGGTGAGCAGTTCTTC. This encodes CASSLGQGKGEQFF.

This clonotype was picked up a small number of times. The CDR3 DNA sequence: TGTGCCAGCAGTATGGGGTCTAATAGCAATCAGCCCCAGCATTTT. Protein: CASSMGSNSNQPQHF. The chain uses TRBV2 and TRBJ1-5, with unresolved D. This CDR3 spans 15 amino acids. The germline V gene has CDR1 SNHLY and CDR2 FYNNEI. V was shortened by 5 bases and J by 0 bases, with 11 bases between the two germline ends.